The present T cell receptor (beta chain) was sequenced within a study of blood T cells in healthy people across ages. Study-level findings and limits: Strong correlation linked observed beta diversity and percent naive T cells. Older individuals had lower TCR beta diversity per million T cells (the decline was roughly linear). Donor CMV infection status was unknown, possibly confounding age-related changes in expanded clonotypes.

CDR1 and CDR2 (germline): SGHRS, YFSETQ. The CDR3 is 15 residues long. Trimming took 4 bases from V and 4 from J; bases not matched to a gene: 5. Turning to this clonotype: Its antigen is not known.

There were healthy Caucasian individuals from Russia, aged 6 to 90, serving as donors. A J-beta primer mix and a sample-barcoded 5' primer were used in a second PCR of about 7 to 12 cycles. TCRdb called the 5' RACE reads again in MiXCR, with one record for every CDR3 protein. The data hold some 690,000 distinct CDR3 sequences, with over 20% observed a single time. Sequenced input: blood. This chain links TRBV5-1 with TRBJ2-1; TRBD2 matches 10 bases. This TCR derives from a man aged 65 to 79 in good health. The CDR3 sequence: CASSIGLADYNEQFF. CDR3 bases: TGCGCCAGCAGCATAGGACTAGCGGATTACAATGAGCAGTTCTTC.